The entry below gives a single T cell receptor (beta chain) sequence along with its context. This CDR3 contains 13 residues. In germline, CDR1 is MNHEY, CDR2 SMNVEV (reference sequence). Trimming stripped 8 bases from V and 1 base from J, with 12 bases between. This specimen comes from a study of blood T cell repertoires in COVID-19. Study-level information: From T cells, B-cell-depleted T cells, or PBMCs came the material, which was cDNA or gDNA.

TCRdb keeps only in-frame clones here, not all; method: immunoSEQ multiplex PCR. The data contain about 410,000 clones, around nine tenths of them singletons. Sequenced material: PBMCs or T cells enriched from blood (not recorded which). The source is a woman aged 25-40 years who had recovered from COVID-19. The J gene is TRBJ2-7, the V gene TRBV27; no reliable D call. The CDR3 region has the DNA TGTGCCAGCCGTAGTATCGAGTCCTACGAGCAGTACTTC. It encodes CASRSIESYEQYF.